This T cell receptor (beta chain) was obtained from a study of PD-L1 blockade in urothelial cancer. Background on the study: Patients' atezolizumab regimen, 1,200 mg intravenously every 3 weeks, began in about 2014. Each patient had 0 to 3 earlier chemotherapy regimens. Blood was analyzed 3 weeks (second dose) and 6 weeks after treatment start.

Locally advanced or metastatic urothelial carcinoma was present in patients. Measured with immunoSEQ multiplex PCR; TCRdb has only the in-frame clones, and not every one. The sample contains 90,000 to 120,000 clones, around 93% of which appear only once. Looked up from germline, CDR1 is SGHTA and CDR2 is FQGNSA. Trimming took 5 bases from V and 4 from J, leaving 12 bases between them. The CDR3 sequence is 14 residues long. The clonotype was recovered from a woman older than 75 with urothelial cancer. This specimen was PBMCs, taken around atezolizumab (anti-PD-L1) treatment. The chain is built from TRBV7-2 and TRBJ1-5; maybe TRBD1 (6 bases). The CDR3 spells CASSPRQVNQPQHF. In DNA form, the CDR3 reads TGTGCCAGCAGCCCCAGACAGGTAAATCAGCCCCAGCATTTT.